Following are 18 T cell receptor beta chains from one sample sequenced in a study of chemoradiotherapy in HPV16-positive cancers. The table came from immunoSEQ multiplex PCR; TCRdb's copy has only in-frame clones and leaves some out. The table has approximately 11,000 clones, about 82% seen once. The starting material was blood, obtained from a patient who underwent chemoradiotherapy. These receptors all come from a human donor with HPV-associated anogenital cancer.

This sequence joins TRBV4-3 and TRBJ2-7, with D tentatively TRBD1 or TRBD2 (5 bases each). V was pared by 3 bases and J by 7 bases, with 13 bases between. Germline-derived CDR1 and CDR2 are LGHNA and YSLEER. This CDR3 has 13 residues. The chain's CDR3 is CASSQEGTGEQYF. DNA for the CDR3: TGCGCCAGCAGCCAGGAAGGGACGGGGGAGCAGTACTTC.

This clone has more than one count but fewer than ten. V gene TRBV14 combines with J gene TRBJ2-5; a weak D match, TRBD1 (5 bases). Germline V gives CDR1 SGHDN, CDR2 FVKESK. The ends were cut back, 0 bases at V and 1 base at J, with 9 bases in the middle. The CDR3 consists of 15 residues. The CDR3 DNA sequence: TGTGCCAGCAGCCAAGATCTTGACAGCCAAGAGACCCAGTACTTC. It is translated as CASSQDLDSQETQYF.

The chain is built from TRBV30 and TRBJ1-1, with 7 bases fitting TRBD1. The V gene's germline CDR1 is GTSNPN and CDR2 SVGIG (reference sequence). J was trimmed by 6 bases and V by 3 bases; bases with no gene match: 4. This CDR3 is built from 12 residues. The CDR3 sequence is CAWSYQGAEAFF. Written as DNA, the CDR3 is TGTGCCTGGAGCTATCAGGGGGCTGAAGCTTTCTTT.

The chain couples TRBV10-1 to TRBJ2-7, with D uncertain. There are 12 residues in the CDR3. The germline gives CDR1 WNHNN, CDR2 SYGVQD (reference sequence). Trimming shortened V by 5 bases and J by 0 bases, and 5 bases separated the two germline ends. CDR3 nucleotide sequence: TGCGCCAGCAGTCTGAGCTCCTACGAGCAGTACTTC. Translating gives CASSLSSYEQYF.

The chain has TRBV19 and TRBJ2-1, with 8 bases fitting TRBD1. This CDR3 has 15 residues. Losses at the gene ends were 5 bases for V and 6 bases for J; bases not matched to a gene: 9. Per germline, CDR1 LNHDA and CDR2 SQIVND (reference sequence). CDR3 sequence: CASSQSRDRFNEQFF. Here the CDR3 DNA reads TGTGCCAGTAGTCAGTCCCGGGACAGGTTCAATGAGCAGTTCTTC.

This chain uses TRBV18 with TRBJ2-1; D tentatively reads TRBD1 or TRBD2 (5 bases each). Trimming left V 3 bases short and J 5 bases short, with 11 bases between. Germline loops: CDR1 KGHSH, CDR2 LQKENI. The CDR3 is 14 residues long. Written as DNA, the CDR3 is TGTGCCAGCTCACCCCGGGACCAACACAATGAGCAGTTCTTC. It translates to CASSPRDQHNEQFF. Complete variable domain (other parts from reference TRBV18 and TRBJ2-1): NAGVMQNPRHLVRRRGQEARLRCSPMKGHSHVYWYRQLPEEGLKFMVYLQKENIIDESGMPKERFSAEFPKEGPSILRIQQVVRGDSAAYFCASSPRDQHNEQFFGPGTRLTVL.

This chain uses TRBV5-1 with TRBJ2-3, with D perhaps TRBD2 (5 bases). CDR3 size: 14 residues. From germline, CDR1 is SGHRS and CDR2 YFSETQ. V shed 1 base and J shed 6 bases, with 12 bases lying between them. The CDR3, as DNA: TGCGCCAGCAGCTTGCAGCCAGCGGAGGATACGCAGTATTTT. This gives the protein CASSLQPAEDTQYF.

This CDR3 is CASSQSPRPYGYTF. In DNA form, the CDR3 reads TGTGCCAGCAGCCAATCTCCCAGGCCCTATGGCTACACCTTC. The chain is built from TRBV16 and TRBJ1-2; D remains unclear. V was cut by 0 bases and J by 4 bases, with 9 bases left in between. The CDR3 extends over 14 amino acids. Germline V gene data show CDR1 as KGHSY and CDR2 as FQNENV.

This clone appeared a single time. The genes are TRBV19 and TRBJ2-2; TRBD1 is a possible D gene (5 bases). There are 14 residues in the CDR3. The V and J ends lost 6 bases and 4 bases respectively, with 12 bases between them. Germline CDR1 is LNHDA and CDR2 is SQIVND (reference sequence). The CDR3 DNA follows: TGTGCCAGTAGCCGGCCAGGGATCACCGGGGAGCTGTTTTTT. Translation: CASSRPGITGELFF. Combining the CDR3 with reference TRBV19 and TRBJ2-2 gives the whole variable domain DGGITQSPKYLFRKEGQNVTLSCEQNLNHDAMYWYRQDPGQGLRLIYYSQIVNDFQKGDIAEGYSVSREKKESFPLTVTSAQKNPTAFYLCASSRPGITGELFFGEGSRLTVL.

This clone was detected once. The chain has TRBV9 and TRBJ2-1; 14 bases are a match to TRBD2. CDR1 is SGDLS and CDR2 is YYNGEE in the germline V gene. Losses at the gene ends were 7 bases for V and 9 bases for J; bases not matched to a gene: 3. The length of the CDR3 is 13 residues. The CDR3 bases are TGTGCCAGCGGGGGACTAGCGGGGGTTGAGCAGTTCTTC. This gives the protein CASGGLAGVEQFF.

V usage is TRBV5-1 and J usage is TRBJ2-7, with 8 positions matching TRBD1. Germline lookup yields CDR1 SGHRS and CDR2 YFSETQ. The V segment lost 0 bases and the J segment 1 base; nucleotides outside the gene matches: 3. The CDR3 covers 15 residues. CDR3 protein: CASSLGQGASYEQYF. CDR3 in DNA: TGCGCCAGCAGCTTGGGGCAGGGGGCTTCCTACGAGCAGTACTTC. The full variable domain, with the rest looked up from reference TRBV5-1 and TRBJ2-7, is KAGVTQTPRYLIKTRGQQVTLSCSPISGHRSVSWYQQTPGQGLQFLFEYFSETQRNKGNFPGRFSGRQFSNSRSEMNVSTLELGDSALYLCASSLGQGASYEQYFGPGTRLTVT.

The chain carries TRBV7-9 and TRBJ2-1; D may be TRBD2 (5 bases). The CDR3 extends over 14 amino acids. V was cut by 5 bases and J by 7 bases, with 15 bases left in between. The germline CDR1 and CDR2 sequences are SEHNR and FQNEAQ (reference sequence). The CDR3 sequence is CASSRYLLGNEQFF. CDR3 DNA sequence: TGTGCCAGCAGCCGTTACTTACTAGGGAATGAGCAGTTCTTC.

This sequence joins TRBV19 and TRBJ2-7; 10 bases match TRBD1. Unmatched junction bases numbered 14, after V lost 9 bases and J lost 6 bases. CDR3 length equals 15 residues. CDR1 and CDR2 (germline): LNHDA, SQIVND (reference sequence). The CDR3 protein is CASTQAGDRGSEQYF. CDR3 sequence (DNA): TGTGCCAGCACCCAGGCCGGGGACAGGGGATCCGAGCAGTACTTC.

This chain connects TRBV7-2 to TRBJ2-7, with D tentatively TRBD2 (6 bases). With 7 bases removed from V and 2 bases from J, the gap between germline ends came to 18 bases. CDR3 length: 15 amino acids. The germline CDR1 and CDR2 sequences are SGHTA and FQGNSA. CDR3 DNA: TGTGCCAGCACCAAGGGCGGGGCGCTCCCCTACGAGCAGTACTTC. This sequence encodes CASTKGGALPYEQYF. Drawing the rest from reference TRBV7-2 and TRBJ2-7, the complete variable domain is GAGVSQSPSNKVTEKGKDVELRCDPISGHTALYWYRQSLGQGLEFLIYFQGNSAPDKSGLPSDRFSAERTGGSVSTLTIQRTQQEDSAVYLCASTKGGALPYEQYFGPGTRLTVT.

Here the CDR3 reads CASSLSGPGELFF. DNA of the CDR3: TGTGCCAGCAGCTTATCGGGACCCGGGGAGCTGTTTTTT. The chain has TRBV7-6 and TRBJ2-2; either TRBD1 or TRBD2 may supply D (5 bases each). Trimming removed 2 bases at V and 6 bases at J, with 7 bases between. From germline, CDR1 is SGHVS and CDR2 FNYEAQ. The CDR3 is made up of 13 amino acids.

This chain connects TRBV2 to TRBJ2-1; weak D call: TRBD2 (7 bases). CDR1 and CDR2 from the germline V gene are SNHLY and FYNNEI. The CDR3 has 15 residues. V lost 6 bases, J lost 5 bases, and 17 bases lay in between. The CDR3 nucleotides are TGTGCCAGCAGCCTACTCGCGGGGGCTGACAATGAGCAGTTCTTC. This gives the protein CASSLLAGADNEQFF.

The chain carries TRBV2 and TRBJ1-4, with 9 bases lining up with TRBD1. Germline V gives CDR1 SNHLY, CDR2 FYNNEI. The CDR3 totals 14 residues. With 7 bases clipped from V and 4 bases from J, the junction kept 4 bases outside the gene matches. CDR3 sequence: CASNTGGLNEKLFF. As DNA, the CDR3 is TGTGCCAGCAACACAGGGGGCCTTAATGAAAAACTGTTTTTT. The full variable domain, rest sourced from reference TRBV2 and TRBJ1-4, is EPEVTQTPSHQVTQMGQEVILRCVPISNHLYFYWYRQILGQKVEFLVSFYNNEISEKSEIFDDQFSVERPDGSNFTLKIRSTKLEDSAMYFCASNTGGLNEKLFFGSGTQLSVL.

Only one count was recorded for this clone. The chain uses TRBV5-1 and TRBJ1-1; D perhaps matches TRBD1 (5 bases). Looked up from germline, CDR1 is SGHRS and CDR2 is YFSETQ. The CDR3 spans 16 residues. V was clipped by 0 bases and J by 4 bases, with 16 bases between them. The DNA for the CDR3 is TGCGCCAGCAGCTTGGAAGGTGGTTTCAGGGCCACTGAAGCTTTCTTT. Its protein product is CASSLEGGFRATEAFF. Variable domain in full (rest from reference TRBV5-1 and TRBJ1-1): KAGVTQTPRYLIKTRGQQVTLSCSPISGHRSVSWYQQTPGQGLQFLFEYFSETQRNKGNFPGRFSGRQFSNSRSEMNVSTLELGDSALYLCASSLEGGFRATEAFFGQGTRLTVV.